Listed here are 20 T cell receptor beta chains from one sample, sequenced in a study of early T cells in non-severe SARS-CoV-2 infection. MiXCR, run by TCRdb on the 5' RACE reads, gives a single entry per CDR3 protein. The table lists roughly 56,000 distinct CDR3 sequences, approximately 16% of them singletons. The sequenced sample was whole blood, obtained at baseline. The receptors here all came from an adult who was a healthcare worker with PCR-confirmed SARS-CoV-2 infection or an uninfected control (not recorded which).

This clonotype was recorded many times. The chain recombines TRBV12-3 or TRBV12-4 with TRBJ2-1; D uncertain. The CDR3 length is 15 residues. V dropped 1 base and J dropped 5 bases, with 12 bases sitting between them. The CDR3: CASSLVGSWNNEQFF. The CDR3 nucleotides are TGTGCCAGCAGTTTAGTTGGTAGCTGGAACAATGAGCAGTTCTTC.

This chain uses TRBV19 with TRBJ2-1, with a tentative D call TRBD1 (6 bases). Germline V CDR1 and CDR2: LNHDA, SQIVND (reference sequence). This CDR3 has 14 residues. The V gene lost 6 bases and the J gene lost 3 bases, with 12 bases spanning the gap. The CDR3 spells CASSGQPDYNEQFF. The CDR3 nucleotides read TGTGCCAGTAGCGGACAGCCGGACTACAATGAGCAGTTCTTC.

This clonotype has ten or more counts. V gene TRBV11-2 combines with J gene TRBJ2-7; 10 bases line up with TRBD2. CDR1 SGHAT and CDR2 FQNNGV come from the germline V gene. J was trimmed by 0 bases and V by 6 bases; bases with no gene match: 8. The CDR3 is 16 amino acids. The CDR3 region is CASSDGLAVPSYEQYF. DNA of the CDR3: TGTGCCAGCAGTGATGGACTAGCGGTGCCCTCCTACGAGCAGTACTTC. The full variable domain, completed using reference TRBV11-2 and TRBJ2-7, is EAGVAQSPRYKIIEKRQSVAFWCNPISGHATLYWYQQILGQGPKLLIQFQNNGVVDDSQLPKDRFSAERLKGVDSTLKIQPAKLEDSAVYLCASSDGLAVPSYEQYFGPGTRLTVT.

This clonotype was counted a few times. The rearrangement joins TRBV7-8 to TRBJ2-3; D remains ambiguous. Trimming shortened V by 4 bases and J by 0 bases, and 17 bases separated the two germline ends. This CDR3 contains 17 residues. Germline V lookup: CDR1 SGHVS, CDR2 FQNEAQ. Written as DNA, the CDR3 is TGTGCCAGCAGCTCGAACTCACGGTCCCTTAGCACAGATACGCAGTATTTT. As protein: CASSSNSRSLSTDTQYF.

This clonotype was detected a few times. The chain uses TRBV19 and TRBJ1-5; TRBD1 aligns across 8 bases. The CDR3 consists of 17 residues. The V gene's germline CDR1 is LNHDA and CDR2 SQIVND (reference sequence). With 6 bases clipped from V and 1 base from J, the junction kept 11 bases outside the gene matches. The CDR3 loop is CASRMPQGARSNQPQHF. Here the CDR3 DNA reads TGTGCCAGTAGGATGCCCCAGGGGGCTAGGAGCAATCAGCCCCAGCATTTT.

This clonotype was seen at least ten times. The chain joins TRBV27 to TRBJ2-7, with TRBD2 identical over 13 bases. Looked up from germline, CDR1 is MNHEY and CDR2 is SMNVEV (reference sequence). The length of the CDR3 is 15 residues. The V gene end was trimmed by 3 bases and the J gene end by 2 bases; junction bases not matched to a gene: 1. The CDR3 loop reads CASSFGTSGAYEQYF. CDR3 in DNA: TGTGCCAGCAGTTTCGGGACTAGCGGGGCCTACGAGCAGTACTTC.

In this sample, this clonotype turned up many times. The chain carries TRBV3-1 and TRBJ2-7; D not certain. In germline, CDR1 is LGHDT, CDR2 YNNKEL (reference sequence). The germline V and J ends were trimmed by 4 bases and 5 bases, with 6 bases remaining between them. The CDR3 is made up of 11 amino acids. CDR3 loop: CASSPDHEQYF. The DNA for the CDR3 is TGTGCCAGCAGCCCGGATCACGAGCAGTACTTC.

This clonotype has a handful of counts. This CDR3 is CAWREGTANNEKLFF. In nucleotides, the CDR3 is TGTGCCTGGAGGGAAGGGACAGCAAATAATGAAAAACTGTTTTTT. This sequence joins TRBV30 and TRBJ1-4; TRBD1 aligns across 7 bases. Germline V gene sequence: CDR1 GTSNPN, CDR2 SVGIG (reference sequence). CDR3 length equals 15 residues. J lost 4 bases, V lost 3 bases, and 8 bases had no gene match.

This clonotype was recorded many times. This sequence joins TRBV7-2 and TRBJ1-2; TRBD1 aligns across 8 bases. The V segment lost 1 base and the J segment 7 bases; nucleotides outside the gene matches: 5. CDR3 length: 14 amino acids. The germline CDR1 and CDR2 sequences are SGHTA and FQGNSA. Written as DNA, the CDR3 is TGTGCCAGCAGCTTAGAGCGGACAGGGAGTGGCTACACCTTC. This codes for CASSLERTGSGYTF. Filled out from reference TRBV7-2 and TRBJ1-2, the complete variable domain reads GAGVSQSPSNKVTEKGKDVELRCDPISGHTALYWYRQSLGQGLEFLIYFQGNSAPDKSGLPSDRFSAERTGGSVSTLTIQRTQQEDSAVYLCASSLERTGSGYTFGSGTRLTVV.

J is TRBJ1-6 and V is TRBV20-1; D is ambiguous. The CDR3 contains 17 residues. Germline CDR1 and CDR2: DFQATT and SNEGSKA (reference sequence). Trimming shortened V by 1 base and J by 4 bases, and 17 bases separated the two germline ends. CDR3 amino acids: CSARGRDQTGYNSPLHF. In DNA, the CDR3 is TGCAGTGCTAGAGGCCGGGATCAAACGGGGTATAATTCACCCCTCCACTTT.

This clonotype was picked up many times. The J gene is TRBJ1-4, the V gene TRBV10-3; a possible D gene is TRBD1 (6 bases). V was shortened by 0 bases and J by 5 bases, with 7 bases between the two germline ends. The germline gives CDR1 ENHRY, CDR2 SYGVKD. The CDR3 consists of 14 residues. The CDR3 coding sequence is TGTGCCATCAGTGAGTCTGACAGGAATGAAAAACTGTTTTTT. It encodes CAISESDRNEKLFF.

This clonotype came up a few times. V gene TRBV10-2 combines with J gene TRBJ2-1, with 8 bases lining up with TRBD2. J was trimmed by 7 bases and V by 4 bases; bases with no gene match: 9. The V gene's germline CDR1 is WSHSY and CDR2 SAAADI. The CDR3 length is 15 residues. The CDR3: CASSVKLTSANEQFF. In DNA, the CDR3 is TGCGCCAGCAGTGTCAAACTGACTAGCGCAAATGAGCAGTTCTTC.

This clonotype has ten or more counts. The chain combines TRBV27 with TRBJ1-1; D is uncertain. The ends were cut back, 5 bases at V and 8 bases at J, with 27 bases in the middle. Germline CDR1 and CDR2: MNHEY and SMNVEV (reference sequence). The CDR3 contains 17 residues. CDR3 loop: CASSVKPTRRIVAEAFF. CDR3 in DNA: TGTGCCAGCAGTGTCAAGCCGACAAGGAGGATAGTGGCGGAAGCTTTCTTT.

This sequence joins TRBV23-1 and TRBJ1-5; 7 nucleotides align to TRBD1. TRBV23-1 is labeled an ORF, and its function is uncertain. This CDR3 spans 15 amino acids. With 3 bases clipped from V and 2 bases from J, the junction kept 4 bases outside the gene matches. CDR3 protein: CASSHPQGGNQPQHF. CDR3 coding DNA: TGCGCCAGCAGTCACCCCCAGGGGGGCAATCAGCCCCAGCATTTT.

The chain joins TRBV6-1 to TRBJ2-1; either TRBD1 or TRBD2 may supply D (5 bases each). The ends were cut back, 5 bases at V and 8 bases at J, with 7 bases in the middle. This CDR3 region has 11 residues. Germline V gene lookup returns CDR1 MNHNS and CDR2 SASEGT. CDR3 coding DNA: TGTGCCAGCAGTCCGGGGCATGAGCAGTTCTTC. Its protein product is CASSPGHEQFF.

This clonotype came up a few times. The chain is built from TRBV28 and TRBJ2-5, with 12 positions matching TRBD1. Germline loops: CDR1 MDHEN, CDR2 SYDVKM. The trim removed 5 bases at V and 3 bases at J, leaving 22 bases unmatched. This CDR3 comprises 21 residues. The CDR3 region is CASSPLSPTQSGTGGEETQYF. CDR3 DNA: TGTGCCAGCAGTCCTTTATCTCCCACCCAGTCCGGGACAGGGGGCGAAGAGACCCAGTACTTC. Combining the CDR3 with reference TRBV28 and TRBJ2-5 gives the whole variable domain DVKVTQSSRYLVKRTGEKVFLECVQDMDHENMFWYRQDPGLGLRLIYFSYDVKMKEKGDIPEGYSVSREKKERFSLILESASTNQTSMYLCASSPLSPTQSGTGGEETQYFGPGTRLLVL.

The chain carries TRBV6-1 and TRBJ2-3; D call uncertain. CDR3 length equals 13 residues. CDR1 and CDR2 (germline): MNHNS, SASEGT. V lost 4 bases and J 7 bases, leaving 12 bases between the germline ends. This chain's CDR3 is CASSVTSRYTQYF. CDR3 DNA sequence: TGTGCCAGCAGTGTGACCTCTAGGTATACGCAGTATTTT.

This chain joins TRBV28 and TRBJ2-7; no clear D gene. Germline CDR1 reads MDHEN; CDR2 reads SYDVKM. The CDR3 covers 15 residues. Trimming took off 4 bases at V and 4 bases at J, with 17 bases between the two ends. CDR3 region: CASSSGYPKEYEQYF. The CDR3 coding sequence is TGTGCCAGCAGTTCGGGCTATCCCAAGGAGTACGAGCAGTACTTC.

Ten or more counts support this clonotype. The chain recombines TRBV4-1 with TRBJ1-4; the match to TRBD1 covers 7 bases. The germline gives CDR1 MGHRA, CDR2 YSYEKL. The CDR3 runs 15 residues. V was pared by 10 bases and J by 4 bases, with 12 bases of the junction left unmatched. Here the CDR3 reads CATSKSGTVNEKLFF. The CDR3 region has the DNA TGCGCCACCTCAAAATCCGGGACAGTTAATGAAAAACTGTTTTTT.

The table lists this clonotype with a few counts. The chain combines TRBV28 with TRBJ1-2, with 8 bases that match TRBD1. V shed 1 base and J 5 bases; nucleotides not matched to a gene: 6. The germline V gene has CDR1 MDHEN and CDR2 SYDVKM. The CDR3 contains 15 residues. CDR3 loop: CASSLSGTGLYGYTF. As DNA, the CDR3 is TGTGCCAGCAGTTTATCGGGGACAGGACTTTATGGCTACACCTTC.